The rows below give T cell receptor beta chains drawn from one sample of a study of cytomegalovirus exposure and HLA in healthy donors. The method was immunoSEQ multiplex PCR; TCRdb's version includes in-frame clones alone and lacks a portion of them. The sample consists of 180,000 or so clones, roughly 79% of them appearing once. The specimen sequenced was PBMCs. These receptors all come from a man aged 50-60 years in good health and CMV-seropositive. The CDR3 runs from the conserved cysteine through the conserved F or W. D genes are given only for firm matches. Not every row has a clone size; where given, it reads once, few, many or a size class.

CASRGGSGGGAWETQYF TGTGCCAGCAGAGGGGGGTCGGGCGGGGGGGCCTGGGAGACCCAGTACTTC TRBJ2-5 once TRBV28 TRBD2
CASSELGGGGYNEQFF TGTGCCAGCAGTGAGCTTGGGGGCGGGGGCTACAATGAGCAGTTCTTC TRBJ2-1 . TRBV6-1 .
CASSPDSGSGNTIYF TGTGCCAGTAGCCCGGACAGTGGCTCTGGAAACACCATATATTTT TRBJ1-3 . TRBV19 .
CASSLRVPGQGAYEQYF TGTGCCAGCAGCTTACGGGTCCCGGGACAGGGGGCGTACGAGCAGTACTTC TRBJ2-7 . TRBV7-2 TRBD1
CASSLQYPTGFTNSPLHF TGCGCCAGCAGCTTGCAGTATCCGACAGGTTTTACAAATTCACCCCTCCACTTT TRBJ1-6 . TRBV5-1 .
CASSPTGLFNEQFF TGTGCCAGCAGCCCGACAGGGCTGTTTAATGAGCAGTTCTTC TRBJ2-1 once TRBV7-9 TRBD1
CASSWDRDQPQHF TGCGCCAGCAGTTGGGACAGGGATCAGCCCCAGCATTTT TRBJ1-5 . TRBV10-2 TRBD1
CASSLTGDTGELFF TGCGCCAGCAGCCTGACAGGGGACACCGGGGAGCTGTTTTTT TRBJ2-2 few TRBV5-1 TRBD1
CAWNIQGNNEQFF TGTGCCTGGAACATACAGGGAAACAATGAGCAGTTCTTC TRBJ2-1 . TRBV30 .
CASSLVLAGRYNEQFF TGTGCCAGCAGCTTAGTGCTAGCGGGGAGATACAATGAGCAGTTCTTC TRBJ2-1 once TRBV7-9 TRBD2
CAWSAQGQRYGYTF TGTGCCTGGAGCGCGCAGGGACAACGGTATGGCTACACCTTC TRBJ1-2 . TRBV30 .
CASSLGQNTEAFF TGTGCCAGCAGCCTAGGACAGAACACTGAAGCTTTCTTT TRBJ1-1 . TRBV28 .
CASSLEVPGWMGYTF TGTGCCAGCAGCTTAGAGGTCCCGGGGTGGATGGGCTACACCTTC TRBJ1-2 . TRBV7-9 .
CASSRLGVDSGGNEQFF TGTGCCAGCAGCCGCCTTGGGGTGGATAGCGGGGGCAATGAGCAGTTCTTC TRBJ2-1 . TRBV4-2 TRBD2
CASRISNQPQHF TGTGCCAGTAGAATAAGCAATCAGCCCCAGCATTTT TRBJ1-5 . TRBV28 .
CASSGGDYTTGYTF TGTGCCAGCAGCGGAGGGGACTACACAACTGGCTACACCTTC TRBJ1-2 few TRBV9 .
CASSVSGGKETQYF TGTGCCAGCAGCGTTAGCGGGGGGAAAGAGACCCAGTACTTC TRBJ2-5 . TRBV9 TRBD2
CASGRTSGTDTQYF TGTGCCAGTGGGAGGACTAGCGGCACAGATACGCAGTATTTT TRBJ2-3 . TRBV19 TRBD2
CASLGGAGDNSPLHF TGTGCCAGCTTGGGTGGTGCAGGGGATAATTCACCCCTCCACTTT TRBJ1-6 . TRBV6-6 .
CASSARMSYNEQFF TGTGCCAGCAGCGCCAGGATGTCCTACAATGAGCAGTTCTTC TRBJ2-1 . TRBV11-1 .
CASSQGRTGNNSPLHF TGCGCCAGCAGCCAAGGAAGGACAGGGAACAATTCACCCCTCCACTTT TRBJ1-6 . TRBV4-1 TRBD1
CASSLGGGEAKNIQYF TGTGCCAGCAGCTTAGGAGGGGGGGAGGCCAAAAACATTCAGTACTTC TRBJ2-4 . TRBV11-3 .
CASSSRQPKNTEAFF TGTGCCAGCAGCTCCCGACAGCCTAAGAACACTGAAGCTTTCTTT TRBJ1-1 . TRBV7-9 .
CASTWTGASNTGELFF TGTGCCAGCACTTGGACAGGGGCCTCGAACACCGGGGAGCTGTTTTTT TRBJ2-2 few TRBV27 TRBD1